The source of this T cell receptor (beta chain) is a study of blood T cells in healthy people across ages. Germline V CDR1 and CDR2: DFQATT, SNEGSKA (reference sequence). The CDR3 is 15 residues long. With V trimmed by 5 bases and J by 1 base, 4 bases remained unmatched. A second PCR of about 7 to 12 cycles used a sample-barcoded 5' primer and a J-beta primer mix. Unique molecular identifiers of 12 random nucleotides labeled each cDNA. Each single sample gave us at least 3 million CDR3-containing paired-end reads. TCRdb recomputed calls from the 5' RACE reads with MiXCR, one row per CDR3 protein. The sample carries 350,000 to 450,000 distinct CDR3 sequences, approximately 47% recorded once.

This rearrangement joins TRBV20-1 to TRBJ2-4; 11 nucleotides agree with TRBD1. The sample taken for sequencing was blood. The source of this sequence is a man aged 55 to 70 in good health. The CDR3 loop is CSAGQGAFAKNIQYF. The CDR3 DNA follows: TGCAGTGCTGGACAGGGGGCGTTTGCCAAAAACATTCAGTACTTC.